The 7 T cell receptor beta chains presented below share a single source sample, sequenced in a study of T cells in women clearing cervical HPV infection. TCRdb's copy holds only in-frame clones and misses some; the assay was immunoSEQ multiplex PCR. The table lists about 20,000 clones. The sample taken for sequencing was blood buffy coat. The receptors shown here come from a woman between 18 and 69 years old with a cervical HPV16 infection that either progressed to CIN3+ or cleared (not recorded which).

The sequenced CDR3 bases are TGCGCCAGCAGCTCGGGGACAGCCCAAGAGACC. It yields the protein CASSSGTAQET. The CDR3, in full, reads CASSSGTAQETQYF. This chain links TRBV5-1 with TRBJ2-5, with TRBD1 identical over 7 bases. The read gets to within 3 residues of the CDR3 end, and the germline J gene fills in the rest. Looked up from germline, CDR1 is SGHRS and CDR2 is YFSETQ. This CDR3 contains 14 residues. Trimming at V came to 3 bases and at J to 1 base, leaving 3 bases not matched to a gene.

The DNA read from the CDR3 is TGTGCCTGGAGTGTGTATGGGGGCGATGGT. This translates into CAWSVYGGDG. The whole CDR3 is CAWSVYGGDGQYF. The V and J genes are TRBV30 and TRBJ2-4; a possible D gene is TRBD1 (6 bases). The DNA ends 3 residues before the CDR3 does, and the rest of the CDR3 is filled in from the germline J gene. The CDR3 spans 13 residues. The germline CDR1 and CDR2 sequences are GTSNPN and SVGIG (reference sequence).

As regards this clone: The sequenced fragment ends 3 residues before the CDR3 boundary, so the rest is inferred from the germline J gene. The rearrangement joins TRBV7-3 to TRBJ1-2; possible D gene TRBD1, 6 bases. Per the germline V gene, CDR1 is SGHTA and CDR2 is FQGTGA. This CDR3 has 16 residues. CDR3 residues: CASSLVGEGVDNDYTF. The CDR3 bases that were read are TGTGCCAGCAGTTTGGTTGGGGAGGGGGTGGACAATGAC.

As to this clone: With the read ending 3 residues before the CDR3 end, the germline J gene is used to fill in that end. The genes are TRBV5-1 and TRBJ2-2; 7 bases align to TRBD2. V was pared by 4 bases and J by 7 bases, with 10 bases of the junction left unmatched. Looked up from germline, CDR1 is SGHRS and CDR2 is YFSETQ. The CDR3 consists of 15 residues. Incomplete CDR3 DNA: TGCGCCAGCAGCAGCGGGGACCCCTGGGGCGGGGAG. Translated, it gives CASSSGDPWGGE. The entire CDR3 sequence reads CASSSGDPWGGELFF.

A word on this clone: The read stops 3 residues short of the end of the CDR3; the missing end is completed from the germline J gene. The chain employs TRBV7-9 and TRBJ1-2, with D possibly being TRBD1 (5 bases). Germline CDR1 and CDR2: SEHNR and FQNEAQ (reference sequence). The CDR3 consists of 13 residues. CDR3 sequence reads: CASSPDRAYDYTF. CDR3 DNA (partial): TGTGCCAGCAGCCCCGACAGAGCCTACGAC. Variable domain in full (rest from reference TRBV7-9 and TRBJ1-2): DTGVSQNPRHKITKRGQNVTFRCDPISEHNRLYWYRQTLGQGPEFLTYFQNEAQLEKSRLLSDRFSAERPKGSFSTLEIQRTEQGDSAMYLCASSPDRAYDYTFGSGTRLTVV.

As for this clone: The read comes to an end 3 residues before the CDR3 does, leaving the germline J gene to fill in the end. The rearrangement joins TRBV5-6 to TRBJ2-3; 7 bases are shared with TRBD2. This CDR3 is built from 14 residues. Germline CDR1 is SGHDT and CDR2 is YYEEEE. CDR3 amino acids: CASRSSPGRETQYF. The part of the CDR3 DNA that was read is TGTGCCAGCAGATCGTCTCCGGGGAGGGAGACG.

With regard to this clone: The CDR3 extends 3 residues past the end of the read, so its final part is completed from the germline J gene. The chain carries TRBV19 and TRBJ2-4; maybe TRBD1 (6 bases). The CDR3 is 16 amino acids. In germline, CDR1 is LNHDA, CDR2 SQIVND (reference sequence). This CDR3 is CASSISGTTTGYGQYF. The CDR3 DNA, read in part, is TGTGCCAGTAGTATATCTGGGACAACAACGGGGTATGGT.